This T cell receptor beta chain was documented in a study of blood T cell repertoires in COVID-19. Assay used: immunoSEQ multiplex PCR; TCRdb lists only in-frame clones, some missing. The sample lists around 100,000 clones, 84% occurring once. Germline values: CDR1 SGDLS, CDR2 YYNGEE. V lost 4 bases and J 4 bases, leaving 9 bases between the germline ends. The CDR3 spans 12 residues. This TCR came from a man between 65 and 80 years old with active or convalescent COVID-19. The V gene is TRBV9, the J gene TRBJ2-7; maybe TRBD1 (5 bases). The sequencing input was peripheral blood. The CDR3 sequence: CASSPTDYEQYF. The CDR3 region has the DNA TGTGCCAGCAGCCCGACAGATTACGAGCAGTACTTC. Using reference TRBV9 and TRBJ2-7 for the parts outside the CDR3, the full variable domain is DSGVTQTPKHLITATGQRVTLRCSPRSGDLSVYWYQQSLDQGLQFLIQYYNGEERAKGNILERFSAQQFPDLHSELNLSSLELGDSALYFCASSPTDYEQYFGPGTRLTVT.